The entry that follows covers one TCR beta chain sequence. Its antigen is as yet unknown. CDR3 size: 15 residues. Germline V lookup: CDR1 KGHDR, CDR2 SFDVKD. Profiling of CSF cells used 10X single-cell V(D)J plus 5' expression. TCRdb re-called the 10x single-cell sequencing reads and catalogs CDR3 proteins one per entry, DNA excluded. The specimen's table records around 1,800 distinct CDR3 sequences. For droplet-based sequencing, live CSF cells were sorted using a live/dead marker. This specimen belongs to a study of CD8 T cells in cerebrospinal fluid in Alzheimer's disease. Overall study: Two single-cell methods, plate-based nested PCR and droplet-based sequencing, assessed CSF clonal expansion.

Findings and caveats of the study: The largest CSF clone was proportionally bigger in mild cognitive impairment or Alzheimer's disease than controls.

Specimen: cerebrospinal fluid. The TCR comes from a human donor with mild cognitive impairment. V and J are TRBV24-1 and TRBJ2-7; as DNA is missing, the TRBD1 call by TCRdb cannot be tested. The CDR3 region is CATSDSGTGGYEQYF.